These 24 T cell receptor beta chains share one sample of origin, sequenced in a study of early T cells in non-severe SARS-CoV-2 infection. In TCRdb, the 5' RACE reads were re-called with MiXCR into one record per CDR3 protein. The sample records approximately 30,000 distinct CDR3 sequences, about 4.9% being singletons. Sequencing input: whole blood. The source of these receptors is an adult who was a healthcare worker with PCR-confirmed SARS-CoV-2 infection or an uninfected control (not recorded which).

This clonotype has a count of ten or more. The chain joins TRBV7-6 to TRBJ2-5; 11 positions agree with TRBD1. Per the germline V gene, CDR1 is SGHVS and CDR2 is FNYEAQ. The CDR3 covers 16 residues. Trimming removed 2 bases from V and 3 bases from J; junction bases left unmatched: 5. The CDR3: CASSLIRDRGEETQYF. The CDR3 DNA reads as TGTGCCAGCAGCTTAATCCGGGACAGGGGGGAAGAGACCCAGTACTTC.

The CDR3, as DNA: TGTGCCAGCAGCTTAGACTGGAGCTCTGGAAACACCATATATTTT. Residues: CASSLDWSSGNTIYF. This chain joins TRBV7-2 and TRBJ1-3; the D is unclear. The CDR3 length is 15 residues. Germline values: CDR1 SGHTA, CDR2 FQGNSA. Trimming took off 1 base at V and 0 bases at J, with 7 bases between the two ends. Full variable domain (rest looked up from reference TRBV7-2 and TRBJ1-3): GAGVSQSPSNKVTEKGKDVELRCDPISGHTALYWYRQSLGQGLEFLIYFQGNSAPDKSGLPSDRFSAERTGGSVSTLTIQRTQQEDSAVYLCASSLDWSSGNTIYFGEGSWLTVV.

The V and J genes are TRBV6-2 or TRBV6-3 and TRBJ1-1; weak D call: TRBD1 (5 bases). Between the trimmed V and J ends, which lost 2 bases and 10 bases, there was a span of 14 bases. The germline CDR1 and CDR2 sequences are MNHEY and SVGEGT. CDR3 length: 13 residues. The DNA for the CDR3 is TGTGCCAGCAGTTACCCCGGGACCCCCCGAGCTTTCTTT. This translates into CASSYPGTPRAFF.

This clonotype was detected a few times. The rearrangement uses TRBV6-2 or TRBV6-3 and TRBJ2-2, with D maybe TRBD1 (6 bases). CDR1 MNHEY and CDR2 SVGEGT come from the germline V gene. Trimming pared 6 bases from V and 1 base from J, leaving 9 bases between. The CDR3 is 14 amino acids. CDR3 loop: CASRLTGNTGELFF. CDR3 nucleotides: TGTGCCAGCAGGTTGACAGGGAACACCGGGGAGCTGTTTTTT.

The chain has TRBV20-1 and TRBJ2-7; possibly TRBD2 for D (6 bases). From germline, CDR1 is DFQATT and CDR2 SNEGSKA (reference sequence). V lost 1 base, J lost 2 bases, and 12 bases lay in between. CDR3 length: 14 residues. CDR3 residues: CSARAGGGTYEQYF. The CDR3 region has the DNA TGCAGTGCTAGAGCAGGCGGCGGGACCTACGAGCAGTACTTC.

In its sample, this clonotype was seen many times. V is TRBV20-1 and J is TRBJ1-1, with unresolved D. CDR1 is DFQATT and CDR2 is SNEGSKA in the germline V gene (reference sequence). V gave up 2 bases and J gave up 7 bases, with 11 bases separating them. The CDR3 is 12 amino acids. CDR3 protein: CSARSGISEAFF. CDR3 DNA sequence: TGCAGTGCTAGAAGTGGGATCAGTGAAGCTTTCTTT.

The sample holds many counts of this clonotype. The V and J genes are TRBV29-1 and TRBJ1-2; 8 positions match TRBD1. The CDR3 contains 13 residues. Trimming cost V 4 bases and J 2 bases; bases outside gene matches: 3. CDR1 is SQVTM, CDR2 ANQGSEA, per germline. The CDR3 DNA is TGCAGCGTTGCCAGGGGGCAAAACTATGGCTACACCTTC. It encodes CSVARGQNYGYTF.

This clonotype appeared many times. J is TRBJ2-5 and V is TRBV13; tentative D call: TRBD2 (6 bases). CDR1 PRHDT and CDR2 FYEKMQ come from the germline V gene (reference sequence). V lost 1 base to trimming and J lost 4 bases, with 10 bases between them. This CDR3 has 14 residues. Here the CDR3 reads CASSLAGEGETQYF. The CDR3, as DNA: TGTGCCAGCAGCTTAGCGGGGGAAGGAGAGACCCAGTACTTC.

The chain couples TRBV20-1 to TRBJ2-5; D unresolved. CDR3 length: 13 residues. The germline V gene has CDR1 DFQATT and CDR2 SNEGSKA (reference sequence). V lost 2 bases, J lost 1 base, and 8 bases lay in between. CDR3 bases: TGCAGTGCTAGAATGATCGGCCAAGAGACCCAGTACTTC. Translation gives CSARMIGQETQYF.

V usage is TRBV28 and J usage is TRBJ2-1; 9 bases are shared with TRBD2. This CDR3 is 15 amino acids long. The J segment lost 8 bases and the V segment lost 3 bases, leaving 8 bases of the junction unmatched. Germline-derived CDR1 and CDR2 are MDHEN and SYDVKM. The DNA for the CDR3 is TGTGCCAGCAGTTTGGGGACTAGCATAGGGGATGAGCAGTTCTTC. This gives the protein CASSLGTSIGDEQFF. Complete variable domain (other parts from reference TRBV28 and TRBJ2-1): DVKVTQSSRYLVKRTGEKVFLECVQDMDHENMFWYRQDPGLGLRLIYFSYDVKMKEKGDIPEGYSVSREKKERFSLILESASTNQTSMYLCASSLGTSIGDEQFFGPGTRLTVL.

This chain uses TRBV20-1 with TRBJ2-1; possibly TRBD2 for D (6 bases). Trimming took 6 bases from V and 0 from J, leaving 12 bases between them. The V gene's germline CDR1 is DFQATT and CDR2 SNEGSKA (reference sequence). CDR3 length equals 14 residues. This CDR3 is CSARGLNSYNEQFF. The CDR3, as DNA: TGCAGTGCAAGGGGACTTAACTCCTACAATGAGCAGTTCTTC.

In its sample, this clonotype ranks as medium-sized. This sequence joins TRBV12-5 and TRBJ1-2, with TRBD1 identical over 7 bases. The trim removed 6 bases at V and 8 bases at J, leaving 9 bases unmatched. The CDR3 length is 13 residues. Germline V gene data show CDR1 as LGHNT and CDR2 as FRNRAP. CDR3 amino acids: CASGITGVEGYTF. The CDR3, as DNA: TGTGCTAGTGGCATAACAGGGGTCGAAGGCTACACCTTC.

In this sample, this clonotype turned up many times. The rearrangement uses TRBV12-3 or TRBV12-4 and TRBJ2-2; D is possibly TRBD1 (5 bases). V lost 6 bases to trimming and J lost 1 base, with 9 bases between them. The CDR3 runs 14 residues. The CDR3 region is CASSLTENTGELFF. For the CDR3, the DNA is TGTGCCAGCAGCTTGACAGAGAACACCGGGGAGCTGTTTTTT.

This clonotype was picked up a small number of times. V and J are TRBV2 and TRBJ1-2; TRBD1 matches 7 bases. Per the germline V gene, CDR1 is SNHLY and CDR2 is FYNNEI. The CDR3 has 15 amino acids. Unmatched junction bases numbered 10, after V lost 4 bases and J lost 5 bases. This chain's CDR3 is CASSGPGQFLYGYTF. CDR3 sequence (DNA): TGTGCCAGCAGTGGCCCGGGACAGTTTCTTTATGGCTACACCTTC.

This clonotype was found many times. V is TRBV5-6 and J is TRBJ2-7; possible D gene TRBD1, 5 bases. CDR1 is SGHDT and CDR2 is YYEEEE in the germline V gene. This CDR3 region has 12 residues. The V and J ends lost 2 bases and 7 bases respectively, with 10 bases between them. CDR3 bases: TGTGCCAGCAGCTTTTGGGGCGGTGAGCAGTACTTC. This sequence encodes CASSFWGGEQYF.

This clonotype was seen only a few times. The chain employs TRBV11-2 and TRBJ2-3, with a tentative D call TRBD2 (5 bases). Trimming removed 5 bases at V and 0 bases at J, with 12 bases between. Germline lookup yields CDR1 SGHAT and CDR2 FQNNGV. This CDR3 comprises 15 residues. Here the CDR3 reads CASSLAAGSTDTQYF. The CDR3 nucleotides read TGTGCCAGCAGCCTGGCTGCGGGTAGCACAGATACGCAGTATTTT.

This clonotype was found a few times. The chain uses TRBV24-1 and TRBJ2-4, with D uncertain. Trimming shortened V by 1 base and J by 7 bases, and 4 bases separated the two germline ends. Looked up from germline, CDR1 is KGHDR and CDR2 is SFDVKD. The CDR3 totals 12 residues. CDR3 region: CATSDFMNIQYF. The CDR3 DNA reads TGTGCCACCAGTGATTTTATGAACATTCAGTACTTC.

The gene calls are TRBV6-2 or TRBV6-3 and TRBJ1-4; D is possibly TRBD1 (6 bases). The germline V and J ends were trimmed by 5 bases and 6 bases, with 19 bases remaining between them. This CDR3 is 16 amino acids long. Germline CDR1 and CDR2: MNHEY and SVGEGT. The CDR3 loop reads CASSLGQSDLHEKLFF. The CDR3 nucleotides are TGTGCCAGCAGTCTCGGACAGTCCGACTTGCATGAAAAACTGTTTTTT.

This clonotype was seen many times. The V gene is TRBV6-2 or TRBV6-3, the J gene TRBJ2-2, with unresolved D. V lost 6 bases and J lost 0, with 5 bases in between. This CDR3 is 13 amino acids long. Germline CDR1 MNHEY, CDR2 SVGEGT. The CDR3, as DNA: TGTGCCAGCAGCGGACCGAACACCGGGGAGCTGTTTTTT. Encoded protein: CASSGPNTGELFF.

The genes are TRBV19 and TRBJ1-3, with D perhaps TRBD1 (5 bases). With 6 bases removed from V and 2 bases from J, the gap between germline ends came to 14 bases. The CDR3 runs to 15 residues. CDR1 and CDR2 (germline): LNHDA, SQIVND (reference sequence). In nucleotides, the CDR3 is TGTGCCAGTAGGTCAGGGTACATCACTGGAAACACCATATATTTT. Residues: CASRSGYITGNTIYF.

This clonotype has at least ten counts. The rearrangement uses TRBV27 and TRBJ1-6, with D unresolved. The germline V gene encodes CDR1 MNHEY and CDR2 SMNVEV (reference sequence). Deletions cut 6 bases from V and 13 bases from J, with 19 bases between. This CDR3 is built from 14 residues. CDR3 loop: CASSLGGPRSPLHF. The DNA for the CDR3 is TGTGCCAGCAGCCTAGGAGGCCCTAGGTCGCCCCTCCACTTT.

This clonotype has only a few counts. This chain links TRBV9 with TRBJ2-3; a weak D match, TRBD1 (6 bases). Trimming pared 0 bases from V and 4 bases from J, leaving 12 bases between. Germline V CDR1 and CDR2: SGDLS, YYNGEE. The CDR3 has 15 amino acids. DNA for the CDR3: TGTGCCAGCAGCGTAGGGGGGCAAGTAGCAGATACGCAGTATTTT. Translated: CASSVGGQVADTQYF.

The genes are TRBV5-1 and TRBJ2-7; no clear D gene. V was pared by 2 bases and J by 0 bases, with 9 bases between. The germline CDR1 and CDR2 sequences are SGHRS and YFSETQ. The CDR3 length is 14 residues. In nucleotides, the CDR3 is TGCGCCAGCAGCTTAACAGTAAGCTCCTACGAGCAGTACTTC. Encoded protein: CASSLTVSSYEQYF.

This clonotype was seen a handful of times. The rearrangement links TRBV30 to TRBJ2-1; tentative D call: TRBD2 (5 bases). This CDR3 spans 15 amino acids. Germline values: CDR1 GTSNPN, CDR2 SVGIG (reference sequence). Trimming left V 0 bases short and J 2 bases short, with 11 bases between. The CDR3: CAWSVQAVTYNEQFF. In DNA form, the CDR3 reads TGTGCCTGGAGTGTACAAGCGGTGACCTACAATGAGCAGTTCTTC.